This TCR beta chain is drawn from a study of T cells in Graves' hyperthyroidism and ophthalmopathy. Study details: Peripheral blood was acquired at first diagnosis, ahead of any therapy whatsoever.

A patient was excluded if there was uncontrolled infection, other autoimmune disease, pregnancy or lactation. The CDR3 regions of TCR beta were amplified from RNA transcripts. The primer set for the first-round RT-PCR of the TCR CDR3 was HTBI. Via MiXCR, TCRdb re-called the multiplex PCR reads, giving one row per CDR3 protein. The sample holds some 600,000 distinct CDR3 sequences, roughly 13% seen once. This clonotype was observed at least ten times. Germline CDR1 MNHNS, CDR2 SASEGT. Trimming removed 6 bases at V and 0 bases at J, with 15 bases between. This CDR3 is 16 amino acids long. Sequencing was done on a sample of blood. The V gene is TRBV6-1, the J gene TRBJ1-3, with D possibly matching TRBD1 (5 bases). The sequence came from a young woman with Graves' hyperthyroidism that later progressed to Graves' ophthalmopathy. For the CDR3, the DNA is TGTGCCAGCAGGGCCGGGACGCTGGGCTCTGGAAACACCATATATTTT. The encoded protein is CASRAGTLGSGNTIYF.